This T cell receptor beta chain was sequenced during a study of OX40 agonist ivuxolimab in advanced cancers. Study information: Patients received ivuxolimab, an agonistic anti-OX40 (CD134) antibody. General observations from the study: On average, CD8+ T cells showed a greater number of expanded clones than CD4+. Among some nonresponders, normalized T-cell clonal expansion was also low. Near-lowest levels of clonal expansion characterized partial responders at 0.1-3.0 mg/kg.

The method was immunoSEQ multiplex PCR; TCRdb's version includes in-frame clones alone and lacks a portion of them. The sample lists about 68,000 clones, approximately 86% occurring once. A word on this clone: As yet, its antigen is unknown. Other DNA sequences of this sample code for an identical CDR3.

The CDR3 loop spans 13 amino acids. V was trimmed by 3 bases and J by 0 bases, leaving 5 bases between them. The germline V gene has CDR1 SEHNR and CDR2 FQNEAQ (reference sequence). The sample here was CD4+ or CD8+ T cells sorted from blood, taken in a trial of the OX40 agonist ivuxolimab. The V gene is TRBV7-9, the J gene TRBJ1-1; a possible D gene is TRBD1 (5 bases). The clonotype originates from an adult with an advanced solid tumor such as melanoma, head and neck, liver or kidney cancer. The CDR3 DNA sequence: TGTGCCAGCAGCTTGACAGTGAACACTGAAGCTTTCTTT. Protein: CASSLTVNTEAFF. Based on the CDR3 plus reference TRBV7-9 and TRBJ1-1, the full variable domain is DTGVSQNPRHKITKRGQNVTFRCDPISEHNRLYWYRQTLGQGPEFLTYFQNEAQLEKSRLLSDRFSAERPKGSFSTLEIQRTEQGDSAMYLCASSLTVNTEAFFGQGTRLTVV.